The clone carrying this TCR beta chain was recorded at least ten times. The target antigen is unknown. This specimen belongs to a study of blood T cells in healthy people across ages. About the study: Template-switching capture recovered about one barcoded beta molecule per two T cells. Findings and limits, study-wide: Across samples, TCR beta diversity tracked strongly with naive T cell percentage.

Combining a sample-barcoded 5' primer with a J-beta primer mix, a second PCR ran for 7 to 11 cycles. In TCRdb, the 5' RACE reads were re-called with MiXCR into one record per CDR3 protein. The table records about 650,000 distinct CDR3 sequences, over 40% of them present only once. Trimming took 4 bases from V and 2 from J, leaving 14 bases between them. The CDR3 is 15 residues long. Germline V gene sequence: CDR1 MGHRA, CDR2 YSYEKL. Sequencing was carried out using blood. The V gene is TRBV4-1, the J gene TRBJ2-5; D might be TRBD1 (5 bases). The TCR comes from a woman aged 80 or older in good health. The CDR3 sequence is CASSRERQRQETQYF. CDR3 nucleotides: TGCGCCAGCAGCCGAGAGCGACAGCGACAAGAGACCCAGTACTTC.